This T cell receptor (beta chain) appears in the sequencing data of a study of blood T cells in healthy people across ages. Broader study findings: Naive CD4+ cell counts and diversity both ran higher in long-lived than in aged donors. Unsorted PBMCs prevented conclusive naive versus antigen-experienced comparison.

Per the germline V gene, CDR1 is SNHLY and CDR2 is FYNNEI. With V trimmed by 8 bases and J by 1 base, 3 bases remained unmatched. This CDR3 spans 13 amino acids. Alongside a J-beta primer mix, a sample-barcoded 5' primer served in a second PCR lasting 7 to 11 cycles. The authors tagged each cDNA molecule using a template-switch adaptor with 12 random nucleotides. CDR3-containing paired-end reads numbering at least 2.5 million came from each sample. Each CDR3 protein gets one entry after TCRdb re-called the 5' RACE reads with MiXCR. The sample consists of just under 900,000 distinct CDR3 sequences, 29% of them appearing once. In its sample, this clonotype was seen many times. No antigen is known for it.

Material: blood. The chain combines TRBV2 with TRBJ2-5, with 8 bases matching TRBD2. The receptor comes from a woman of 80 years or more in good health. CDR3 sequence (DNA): TGTGCCAGCGTTAGCGGGGTCCAAGAGACCCAGTACTTC. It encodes CASVSGVQETQYF.